The entry below describes one T cell receptor beta chain. Its antigen is undetermined. All participating donors were Caucasian adults from Nashville, Tennessee. Clones were sequenced by immunoSEQ multiplex PCR, and TCRdb holds only the in-frame ones, with some missing. Found here are millions of clones, 85% to 95% of them singletons; the top ten hold about 0.13%. The source of the sample is a study of shared clonotypes between healthy human individuals. In germline, CDR1 is DFQATT, CDR2 SNEGSKA (reference sequence). The CDR3 is 11 amino acids. Trimming took 4 bases from V and 6 from J, leaving 9 bases between them. Broader study findings: It was only blood that was sampled, and tissue repertoires likely differ. The generation probabilities recorded for non-shared clonotypes fell below those of clonotypes shared by all four donors.

The chain combines TRBV20-1 with TRBJ1-2; D may be TRBD1 (6 bases). Sequencing input: naive CD4+ T cells sorted from blood. Described subset: CD45RA+ positively selected. The receptor was isolated from a man younger than 35 in good health. Written as DNA, the CDR3 is TGCAGTGCTACCGGACAGAATGGCTACACCTTC. Residues: CSATGQNGYTF.